Described below is a single T cell receptor beta chain sequence and its context. The CDR3 loop spans 15 amino acids. Germline CDR1 is SGHTA and CDR2 is FQGNSA. J was trimmed by 5 bases and V by 4 bases; bases with no gene match: 6. The sample comes from a study of cytomegalovirus exposure and HLA in healthy donors. PCR amplification relied on 60 Vbeta primers (plus 13 Jbeta primers). Original data processing: An analysis that came later counted 80 million or so unique TCR beta chains, 10 million to 12 million shared. Sequencing was performed with immunoSEQ multiplex PCR; in TCRdb, only in-frame clones are kept and a portion is missing. Clone size and V and J calls were adopted from that table, with D and trimming inferred from the DNA. Of 90,000 to 95,000 clones in the sample, more than 70% were seen once.

The sample taken for sequencing was PBMCs. The origin of this receptor is a male donor in good health and CMV-seropositive. This chain uses TRBV7-2 with TRBJ2-1; 9 bases match TRBD2. The CDR3: CASSSSGRTDNEQFF. CDR3 coding DNA: TGTGCCAGCAGCTCCAGCGGGAGGACTGACAATGAGCAGTTCTTC.